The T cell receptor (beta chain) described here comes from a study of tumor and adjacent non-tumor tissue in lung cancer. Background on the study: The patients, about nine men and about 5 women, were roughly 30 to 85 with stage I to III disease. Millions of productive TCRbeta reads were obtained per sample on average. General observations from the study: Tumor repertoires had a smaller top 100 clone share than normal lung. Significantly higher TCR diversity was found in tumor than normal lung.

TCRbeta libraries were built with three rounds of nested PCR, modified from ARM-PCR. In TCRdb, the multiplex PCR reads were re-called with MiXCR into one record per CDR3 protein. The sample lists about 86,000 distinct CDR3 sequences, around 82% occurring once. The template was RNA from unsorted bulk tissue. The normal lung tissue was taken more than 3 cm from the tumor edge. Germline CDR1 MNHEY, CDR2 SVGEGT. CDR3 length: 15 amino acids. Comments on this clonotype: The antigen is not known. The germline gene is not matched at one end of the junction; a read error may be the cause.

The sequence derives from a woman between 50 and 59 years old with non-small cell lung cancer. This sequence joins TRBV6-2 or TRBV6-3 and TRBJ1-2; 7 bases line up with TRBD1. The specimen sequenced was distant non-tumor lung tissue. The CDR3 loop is CASMDRGRDAYGYTF. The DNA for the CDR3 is TGTGCCAGCATGGATAGGGGGCGCGACGCCTATGGCTATACCTTC.